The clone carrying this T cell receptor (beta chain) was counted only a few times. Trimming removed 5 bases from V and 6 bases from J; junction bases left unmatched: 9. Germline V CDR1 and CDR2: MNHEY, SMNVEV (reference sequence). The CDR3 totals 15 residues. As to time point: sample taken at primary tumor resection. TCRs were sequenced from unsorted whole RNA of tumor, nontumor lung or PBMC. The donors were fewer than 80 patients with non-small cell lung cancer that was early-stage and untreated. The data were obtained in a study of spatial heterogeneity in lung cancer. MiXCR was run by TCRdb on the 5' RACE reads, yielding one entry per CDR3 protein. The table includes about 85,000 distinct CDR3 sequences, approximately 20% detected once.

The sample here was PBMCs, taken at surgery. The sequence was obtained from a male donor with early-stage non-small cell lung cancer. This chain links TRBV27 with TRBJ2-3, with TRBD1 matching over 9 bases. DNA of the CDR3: TGTGCCAGCAGTAGGGGACAGGGCGAAGGGGATACGCAGTATTTT. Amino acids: CASSRGQGEGDTQYF.